Listed below are T cell receptor beta chains from one sample, sequenced in a study of T cells in Graves' hyperthyroidism and ophthalmopathy. Each CDR3 protein is one row after TCRdb ran MiXCR on the multiplex PCR reads. The sample lists more than 500,000 distinct CDR3 sequences, about 16% occurring once. Source material: blood. The origin of the receptors is a woman aged 30 to 39 with Graves' ophthalmopathy. CDR3s include the opening cysteine and the closing phenylalanine or tryptophan. Each record gives: D gene, clone size, J gene, V gene, CDR3 protein, CDR3 DNA. The D gene is left open where the match is weak. Clone sizes are given selectively: once, few, many, or a class where the clone is expanded.

D: -; size: -; J: TRBJ1-3; V: TRBV4-3; CDR3: CASSPRGQPGNTIYF; DNA: TGCGCCAGCAGCCCGCGGGGACAACCTGGAAACACCATATATTTT
D: -; size: -; J: TRBJ1-1; V: TRBV12-3/TRBV12-4; CDR3: CASSPTPQGRAEAFF; DNA: TGTGCCAGCAGCCCTACCCCTCAGGGCCGCGCTGAAGCTTTCTTT
D: -; size: -; J: TRBJ2-1; V: TRBV11-2; CDR3: CASSLVLAHQGEQFF; DNA: TGTGCCAGCAGCTTAGTTCTAGCCCATCAGGGTGAGCAGTTCTTC
D: -; size: many; J: TRBJ2-2; V: TRBV30; CDR3: CAWSVPSMGTGELFF; DNA: TGTGCCTGGAGTGTACCCAGCATGGGCACCGGGGAGCTGTTTTTT
D: -; size: many; J: TRBJ2-1; V: TRBV7-9; CDR3: CASSSDLGRSAYNEQFF; DNA: TGTGCCAGCAGCTCGGACCTGGGACGGAGCGCATACAATGAGCAGTTCTTC
D: -; size: -; J: TRBJ2-1; V: TRBV20-1; CDR3: CSARSGLSAYNEQFF; DNA: TGCAGTGCTAGGTCGGGGCTATCGGCCTACAATGAGCAGTTCTTC
D: -; size: few; J: TRBJ2-1; V: TRBV9; CDR3: CASSVASGTVSYNEQFF; DNA: TGTGCCAGCAGCGTAGCTTCTGGGACTGTCTCCTACAATGAGCAGTTCTTC
D: -; size: -; J: TRBJ1-1; V: TRBV7-9; CDR3: CASSSTMVLLEAFF; DNA: TGTGCCAGCAGTTCAACTATGGTGCTCCTTGAAGCTTTCTTT
D: TRBD2; size: -; J: TRBJ2-1; V: TRBV6-2/TRBV6-3; CDR3: CASTPPRQGKTSGYNEQFF; DNA: TGTGCCAGCACTCCCCCCCGACAGGGAAAGACTAGCGGCTACAATGAGCAGTTCTTC
D: -; size: -; J: TRBJ2-1; V: TRBV30; CDR3: CAWSGQVAYNEQFF; DNA: TGTGCCTGGAGTGGACAGGTAGCCTACAATGAGCAGTTCTTC
D: -; size: -; J: TRBJ2-5; V: TRBV2; CDR3: CASKPLGETQYF; DNA: TGTGCCAGCAAACCCCTTGGGGAGACCCAGTACTTC
D: -; size: -; J: TRBJ1-2; V: TRBV6-1; CDR3: CASIGNRHKANYGYTF; DNA: TGTGCCAGCATCGGGAACAGGCACAAAGCTAACTATGGCTACACCTTC
D: TRBD2; size: -; J: TRBJ2-1; V: TRBV5-1; CDR3: CASSLAPGGNEQFF; DNA: TGCGCCAGCAGCTTGGCCCCGGGAGGGAATGAGCAGTTCTTC
D: TRBD2; size: -; J: TRBJ2-3; V: TRBV29-1; CDR3: CSVVSTSGRADTQYF; DNA: TGCAGCGTTGTCTCAACTAGCGGGAGGGCAGATACGCAGTATTTT
D: -; size: -; J: TRBJ1-2; V: TRBV12-3/TRBV12-4; CDR3: CASSFGTRGGGYTF; DNA: TGTGCCAGCAGTTTCGGGACAAGGGGAGGCGGCTACACCTTC
D: -; size: many; J: TRBJ2-1; V: TRBV7-2; CDR3: CASSSFRGNEQFF; DNA: TGTGCCAGCAGCAGCTTTCGGGGGAATGAGCAGTTCTTC
D: -; size: -; J: TRBJ1-1; V: TRBV6-1; CDR3: CASRLSTATNTEAFF; DNA: TGTGCCAGCAGACTTTCTACAGCGACTAACACTGAAGCTTTCTTT
D: TRBD2; size: many; J: TRBJ2-3; V: TRBV28; CDR3: CASSTWTSGTDPDTQYF; DNA: TGTGCCAGCAGTACATGGACTAGCGGAACCGATCCAGATACGCAGTATTTT
D: -; size: many; J: TRBJ1-3; V: TRBV27; CDR3: CASSLGGGAVGNTIYF; DNA: TGTGCCAGCAGCCTGGGGGGGGGCGCGGTTGGAAACACCATATATTTT
D: -; size: few; J: TRBJ2-1; V: TRBV24-1; CDR3: CATSVSSGWYNEQFF; DNA: TGTGCCACCAGTGTTTCTTCGGGGTGGTACAATGAGCAGTTCTTC
D: TRBD1; size: many; J: TRBJ1-1; V: TRBV6-2/TRBV6-3; CDR3: CASARDRAATEAFF; DNA: TGTGCCAGCGCACGGGACAGGGCGGCCACTGAAGCTTTCTTT
D: -; size: many; J: TRBJ1-1; V: TRBV20-1; CDR3: CSARVPTGLPRSFF; DNA: TGCAGTGCTAGAGTTCCGACAGGTCTTCCCCGCTCCTTCTTT
D: -; size: many; J: TRBJ2-1; V: TRBV28; CDR3: CASSFTSFYEQFF; DNA: TGTGCCAGCAGTTTCACTAGTTTTTATGAGCAGTTCTTC
D: -; size: -; J: TRBJ2-2; V: TRBV2; CDR3: CASSASLLNTGELFF; DNA: TGTGCCAGCAGTGCTAGTCTCCTGAACACCGGGGAGCTGTTTTTT
D: TRBD1; size: many; J: TRBJ1-5; V: TRBV18; CDR3: CASSGDRGQGQPQHF; DNA: TGTGCCAGCTCAGGTGACAGGGGGCAGGGGCAGCCCCAGCATTTT
D: TRBD1; size: many; J: TRBJ2-7; V: TRBV20-1; CDR3: CSASRAGGYEQYF; DNA: TGCAGTGCTAGTAGAGCAGGGGGCTACGAGCAGTACTTC
D: TRBD2; size: few; J: TRBJ2-3; V: TRBV6-5; CDR3: CASSYSLAGADTQYF; DNA: TGTGCCAGCAGTTACAGTCTAGCGGGAGCAGATACGCAGTATTTT
D: -; size: -; J: TRBJ1-1; V: TRBV18; CDR3: CASSSGPSTEAFF; DNA: TGTGCCAGCTCATCGGGACCCTCCACTGAAGCTTTCTTT
D: TRBD2; size: many; J: TRBJ2-7; V: TRBV6-2/TRBV6-3; CDR3: CASSYVGTSWDYEQYF; DNA: TGTGCCAGCAGTTACGTCGGGACTAGCTGGGACTACGAGCAGTACTTC
D: -; size: many; J: TRBJ1-1; V: TRBV2; CDR3: CASSRDRPSTEAFF; DNA: TGTGCCAGCAGCCGGGACCGGCCGAGCACTGAAGCTTTCTTT
D: TRBD1; size: many; J: TRBJ1-2; V: TRBV6-1; CDR3: CASSNRDSLIFGYGYTF; DNA: TGTGCCAGCAGTAACCGGGACAGCCTTATCTTCGGGTATGGCTACACCTTC
D: -; size: -; J: TRBJ2-7; V: TRBV6-4; CDR3: CASSQPGRYERYF; DNA: TGTGCCAGCAGTCAGCCGGGGCGGTACGAGCGGTACTTC
D: -; size: few; J: TRBJ2-7; V: TRBV29-1; CDR3: CSVDTTYEQYF; DNA: TGCAGCGTTGACACTACCTACGAGCAGTACTTC
D: -; size: few; J: TRBJ2-1; V: TRBV9; CDR3: CASSVGRSRNNEQFF; DNA: TGTGCCAGCAGCGTAGGGCGCTCACGAAACAATGAGCAGTTCTTC
D: -; size: many; J: TRBJ2-2; V: TRBV30; CDR3: CAWSSGLITGELFF; DNA: TGTGCCTGGAGTTCGGGACTCATCACCGGGGAGCTGTTTTTT
D: -; size: -; J: TRBJ1-2; V: TRBV11-2; CDR3: CASSRQITNYGYTF; DNA: TGTGCCAGCAGCCGACAGATAACTAACTATGGCTACACCTTC
D: TRBD1; size: many; J: TRBJ2-1; V: TRBV28; CDR3: CASSLYGRGLRSYNEQFF; DNA: TGTGCCAGCAGTTTATATGGCAGGGGGCTGAGGTCCTACAATGAGCAGTTCTTC
D: -; size: few; J: TRBJ1-2; V: TRBV9; CDR3: CASSPQGDLYGYTF; DNA: TGTGCCAGCAGCCCACAGGGTGATCTCTATGGCTACACCTTC
D: TRBD1; size: -; J: TRBJ1-2; V: TRBV27; CDR3: CASSSETGQRYGYTF; DNA: TGTGCCAGCAGTTCCGAGACGGGACAGCGCTATGGCTACACCTTC
D: TRBD1; size: few; J: TRBJ2-3; V: TRBV19; CDR3: CASSANRGASTDTQYF; DNA: TGTGCCAGTAGTGCTAACAGGGGGGCTAGCACAGATACGCAGTATTTT
D: -; size: -; J: TRBJ1-1; V: TRBV28; CDR3: CASSFSSNTEAFF; DNA: TGTGCCAGCAGTTTTAGCTCGAACACTGAAGCTTTCTTT
D: TRBD2; size: -; J: TRBJ2-2; V: TRBV10-3; CDR3: CAISESLGLAENTGELFF; DNA: TGTGCCATCAGTGAGTCCCTGGGACTAGCGGAGAACACCGGGGAGCTGTTTTTT
D: TRBD2; size: -; J: TRBJ2-3; V: TRBV19; CDR3: CASRTTRGIDTQYF; DNA: TGTGCCAGTAGGACCACGCGGGGGATTGATACGCAGTATTTT
D: TRBD1; size: many; J: TRBJ2-7; V: TRBV18; CDR3: CASSPPPGQASYEQYF; DNA: TGTGCCAGCTCACCACCCCCGGGACAGGCCTCCTACGAGCAGTACTTC
D: TRBD1; size: -; J: TRBJ1-2; V: TRBV7-8; CDR3: CASSPRPGTGTYGYTF; DNA: TGTGCCAGCAGCCCACGCCCCGGGACAGGGACGTATGGCTACACCTTC
D: -; size: -; J: TRBJ2-2; V: TRBV12-3/TRBV12-4; CDR3: CASSRPYGELFF; DNA: TGTGCCAGCAGTCGACCTTACGGGGAGCTGTTTTTT
D: -; size: few; J: TRBJ2-3; V: TRBV5-4; CDR3: CASSPVLSSTDTQYF; DNA: TGTGCCAGCAGCCCCGTGTTGTCTAGCACAGATACGCAGTATTTT
D: -; size: few; J: TRBJ2-5; V: TRBV7-2; CDR3: CASSNSGSLGETQYF; DNA: TGTGCCAGCAGCAACAGTGGATCCCTGGGGGAGACCCAGTACTTC
D: TRBD2; size: many; J: TRBJ2-7; V: TRBV5-6; CDR3: CASSRVAGFLEQYF; DNA: TGTGCCAGCAGCCGCGTAGCGGGATTTCTCGAGCAGTACTTC
D: -; size: few; J: TRBJ2-4; V: TRBV25-1; CDR3: CASSPTTGAKNIQYF; DNA: TGTGCCAGCAGTCCGACGACGGGAGCCAAAAACATTCAGTACTTC
D: TRBD2; size: many; J: TRBJ2-5; V: TRBV7-8; CDR3: CASSLELAGGPSETQYF; DNA: TGTGCCAGCAGCTTAGAGTTAGCGGGAGGGCCCTCGGAGACCCAGTACTTC
D: -; size: many; J: TRBJ2-3; V: TRBV7-6; CDR3: CASSLGGFTTTDTQYF; DNA: TGTGCCAGCAGCCTCGGAGGTTTTACAACAACAGATACGCAGTATTTT
D: TRBD1; size: many; J: TRBJ2-5; V: TRBV11-3; CDR3: CASSPDRGETQYF; DNA: TGTGCCAGCAGTCCCGACAGGGGAGAGACCCAGTACTTC